A single sample gave rise to the 21 T cell receptor beta chains below, sequenced in a study of cytotoxic CD8 clonotypes in ibrutinib-treated CLL. Some clones are missing from TCRdb's copy, which holds only in-frame ones; the method was immunoSEQ multiplex PCR. The sample lists 250,000 to 350,000 clones, around 69% occurring once. The sequencing used PBMCs, collected at disease progression, from a patient treated with ibrutinib. The receptors stem from a human donor with chronic lymphocytic leukemia.

The chain carries TRBV18 and TRBJ1-2; no reliable D call. The germline gives CDR1 KGHSH, CDR2 LQKENI. V was pared by 3 bases and J by 3 bases, with 14 bases between. The CDR3 sequence is 15 residues long. This CDR3 is CASSPDLSAYYGYTF. The CDR3 region has the DNA TGTGCCAGCTCACCCGACCTTTCCGCCTACTATGGCTACACCTTC.

This clone came up once. The rearrangement uses TRBV15 and TRBJ1-2; D remains ambiguous. Per germline, CDR1 LNHNV and CDR2 YYDKDF (reference sequence). V shed 0 bases and J shed 7 bases, with 18 bases lying between them. The CDR3 has 16 amino acids. The CDR3 here is CATSREDPDRRSGYTF. CDR3 bases: TGTGCCACCAGCAGAGAAGATCCGGACCGACGGAGTGGCTACACCTTC.

A word on this clone: The identical CDR3 is also encoded by other nucleotide sequences in the sample. The chain combines TRBV19 with TRBJ2-7; D tentatively reads TRBD1 or TRBD2 (5 bases each). The CDR3 has 14 amino acids. CDR1 LNHDA and CDR2 SQIVND come from the germline V gene (reference sequence). V was trimmed by 5 bases and J by 1 base, leaving 12 bases between them. CDR3 in DNA: TGTGCCAGTAGTCCAGGGACCGCGTCCTACGAGCAGTACTTC. Translating it yields CASSPGTASYEQYF.

The V call is TRBV19, the J call TRBJ2-7, with TRBD2 matching 9 bases. The CDR3 totals 15 residues. Germline CDR1 is LNHDA and CDR2 is SQIVND (reference sequence). With V trimmed by 5 bases and J by 2 bases, 7 bases remained unmatched. The CDR3 protein is CASSPSGLAPYEQYF. The DNA for the CDR3 is TGTGCCAGTAGTCCCAGCGGACTAGCGCCCTACGAGCAGTACTTC.

This clone showed up just once. The chain is built from TRBV19 and TRBJ2-5; 13 nucleotides agree with TRBD2. Germline CDR1 and CDR2: LNHDA and SQIVND (reference sequence). V lost 5 bases to trimming and J lost 5 bases; unmatched junction nucleotides: 8. The CDR3 spans 16 residues. This CDR3 reads CASSLRLAGGLETQYF. As DNA, the CDR3 is TGTGCCAGTAGTCTTCGACTAGCGGGAGGTTTGGAGACCCAGTACTTC.

The J gene is TRBJ1-3, the V gene TRBV29-1; 9 nucleotides line up with TRBD1. The CDR3 has 16 residues. J lost 2 bases, V lost 6 bases, and 11 bases had no gene match. Germline lookup yields CDR1 SQVTM and CDR2 ANQGSEA. The CDR3 reads CSVTPGQGDAGNTIYF. DNA of the CDR3: TGCAGCGTGACCCCGGGACAGGGTGACGCTGGAAACACCATATATTTT. The variable domain in full, with the rest retrieved from reference TRBV29-1 and TRBJ1-3, is SAVISQKPSRDICQRGTSLTIQCQVDSQVTMMFWYRQQPGQSLTLIATANQGSEATYESGFVIDKFPISRPNLTFSTLTVSNMSPEDSSIYLCSVTPGQGDAGNTIYFGEGSWLTVV.

The rearrangement joins TRBV2 to TRBJ1-1; D might be TRBD1 (5 bases). Germline lookup yields CDR1 SNHLY and CDR2 FYNNEI. The CDR3 consists of 14 residues. Trimming stripped 4 bases from V and 3 bases from J, with 12 bases between. The CDR3 DNA reads as TGTGCCAGCAGTGGTGGAAGGGGCGACACTGAAGCTTTCTTT. Protein: CASSGGRGDTEAFF.

CDR3 DNA sequence: TGTGCCAGCAGCTTAGGTCGGGGAAACACCATATATTTT. Protein: CASSLGRGNTIYF. V and J are TRBV7-3 and TRBJ1-3; no clear D gene. The germline V gene encodes CDR1 SGHTA and CDR2 FQGTGA. The V gene lost 2 bases and the J gene lost 4 bases, with 6 bases spanning the gap. This CDR3 spans 13 amino acids. Variable domain in full (rest from reference TRBV7-3 and TRBJ1-3): GAGVSQTPSNKVTEKGKYVELRCDPISGHTALYWYRQSLGQGPEFLIYFQGTGAADDSGLPNDRFFAVRPEGSVSTLKIQRTERGDSAVYLCASSLGRGNTIYFGEGSWLTVV.

This clone was counted between two and nine times. This chain links TRBV5-4 with TRBJ2-7; D is undetermined. The germline V gene has CDR1 SGHNT and CDR2 YYREEE (reference sequence). The CDR3 has 15 amino acids. V lost 4 bases and J lost 0, with 14 bases in between. The CDR3 nucleotides read TGTGCCAGCAGCCCACGGCCTGTAAGCTCCTACGAGCAGTACTTC. It is translated as CASSPRPVSSYEQYF.

This chain uses TRBV28 with TRBJ2-7; 7 nucleotides line up with TRBD2. Germline assignment: CDR1 MDHEN and CDR2 SYDVKM. The CDR3 length is 15 residues. J was trimmed by 4 bases and V by 4 bases; bases with no gene match: 10. The chain's CDR3 is CASSSRGLAVYEQYF. CDR3 nucleotides: TGTGCCAGCAGTTCCCGCGGGCTAGCGGTTTACGAGCAGTACTTC.

The chain combines TRBV9 with TRBJ1-4; D is ambiguous. The germline V gene has CDR1 SGDLS and CDR2 YYNGEE. Trimming left V 4 bases short and J 5 bases short, with 15 bases between. The CDR3 totals 15 residues. CDR3 in DNA: TGTGCCAGCAGCTCACCAGCCCCGGGGAATGAAAAACTGTTTTTT. As protein: CASSSPAPGNEKLFF.

This clone was observed a few times. J is TRBJ1-5 and V is TRBV6-1, with D hard to call. Trimming shortened V by 1 base and J by 0 bases, and 4 bases separated the two germline ends. CDR1 and CDR2 (germline): MNHNS, SASEGT. CDR3 length equals 14 residues. CDR3: CASSEVNSNQPQHF. The CDR3 DNA reads as TGTGCCAGCAGTGAAGTGAATAGCAATCAGCCCCAGCATTTT.

V is TRBV15 and J is TRBJ2-3; D call uncertain. Looked up from germline, CDR1 is LNHNV and CDR2 is YYDKDF (reference sequence). The CDR3 runs 15 residues. Trimming took 0 bases from V and 7 from J, leaving 14 bases between them. Here the CDR3 reads CATSRDPTSENTQYF. CDR3 coding DNA: TGTGCCACCAGCAGAGATCCGACCTCCGAGAATACGCAGTATTTT.

This clone was counted between two and nine times. The V gene is TRBV7-6, the J gene TRBJ1-5; no clear D. Trimming left V 4 bases short and J 3 bases short, with 13 bases between. CDR1 SGHVS and CDR2 FNYEAQ come from the germline V gene. The length of the CDR3 is 15 residues. The CDR3 loop reads CASSSRPGYNQPQHF. For the CDR3, the DNA is TGTGCCAGCAGCTCGCGTCCCGGGTACAATCAGCCCCAGCATTTT.

The V gene is TRBV9, the J gene TRBJ2-5; D is ambiguous. In germline, CDR1 is SGDLS, CDR2 YYNGEE. V lost 2 bases, J lost 4 bases, and 9 bases lay in between. The CDR3 covers 13 residues. The CDR3 DNA sequence: TGTGCCAGCAGCGTCGACTTAGGAGAGACCCAGTACTTC. It translates to CASSVDLGETQYF.

This chain joins TRBV29-1 and TRBJ1-2; D is possibly TRBD1 (5 bases). CDR1 SQVTM and CDR2 ANQGSEA come from the germline V gene. The CDR3 totals 14 residues. V lost 7 bases and J 3 bases, leaving 18 bases between the germline ends. The CDR3: CSGILPGADYGYTF. CDR3 sequence (DNA): TGCAGCGGGATCCTCCCCGGGGCGGACTATGGCTACACCTTC.

This rearrangement joins TRBV20-1 to TRBJ2-1; unclear D gene. V lost 3 bases to trimming and J lost 11 bases, with 11 bases between them. The CDR3 loop spans 11 amino acids. The germline V gene has CDR1 DFQATT and CDR2 SNEGSKA (reference sequence). CDR3 sequence: CSARLGRKQFF. CDR3 nucleotide sequence: TGCAGTGCTAGGTTGGGTAGAAAGCAGTTCTTC.

This clone was seen once. This chain links TRBV7-2 with TRBJ2-1; 10 nucleotides agree with TRBD1. The CDR3 totals 14 residues. The V segment lost 4 bases and the J segment 3 bases; nucleotides outside the gene matches: 0. Germline V gene sequence: CDR1 SGHTA, CDR2 FQGNSA. The CDR3 nucleotides are TGTGCCAGCAGCTGGGACAGGGGCTACAATGAGCAGTTCTTC. It encodes CASSWDRGYNEQFF.

The J gene is TRBJ1-5, the V gene TRBV27; 9 positions agree with TRBD1. The germline V gene has CDR1 MNHEY and CDR2 SMNVEV (reference sequence). The V segment lost 5 bases and the J segment 5 bases; nucleotides outside the gene matches: 10. The CDR3 totals 16 residues. The CDR3 nucleotides are TGTGCCAGCAGTGACTCCGGGACAGGGTTCCATCAGCCCCAGCATTTT. It is translated as CASSDSGTGFHQPQHF.

The V gene is TRBV29-1, the J gene TRBJ2-1, with 9 bases fitting TRBD2. The length of the CDR3 is 13 residues. With 4 bases clipped from V and 9 bases from J, the junction kept 7 bases outside the gene matches. Per the germline V gene, CDR1 is SQVTM and CDR2 is ANQGSEA. CDR3 amino acids: CSVGGSGSGEQFF. As DNA, the CDR3 is TGCAGCGTTGGGGGTAGCGGGAGTGGTGAGCAGTTCTTC.

A remark on this clone: The same CDR3 is also encoded by other DNA sequences in this sample. V gene TRBV18 combines with J gene TRBJ2-2; unclear D gene. Germline loops: CDR1 KGHSH, CDR2 LQKENI. With 3 bases removed from V and 8 bases from J, the gap between germline ends came to 4 bases. The length of the CDR3 is 11 residues. CDR3 protein: CASSPSGELFF. CDR3 nucleotides: TGTGCCAGCTCACCTAGTGGGGAGCTGTTTTTT.